Below are 32 T cell receptor beta chains sequenced from a single sample in a study of T-cell reconstitution after alpha-beta-depleted transplantation in children. Unique molecular identifiers tagged the TCRbeta library. TCRdb analysed the PCR reads with MiXCR anew, one entry per CDR3 protein. Of 200,000 to 250,000 distinct CDR3 sequences listed, approximately 8.9% were seen once; the top ten hold 6.3%. The source material was PBMCs, mostly from graft donor cells, sampled 180 days after TCRalphabeta/CD19-depleted stem cell transplant. These receptors were collected from a male patient under 18 who had a stem cell transplant for acute lymphoblastic leukemia, so the T cells may come from the graft donor.

This clonotype has a count of ten or more. The rearrangement uses TRBV20-1 and TRBJ2-5; D may be TRBD1 or TRBD2 (5 bases each). The V and J ends lost 6 bases and 5 bases respectively, with 22 bases between them. The germline V gene encodes CDR1 DFQATT and CDR2 SNEGSKA (reference sequence). This CDR3 is 15 amino acids long. The CDR3 protein is CSAPIPGLPMETQYF. The CDR3 bases are TGCAGTGCCCCGATCCCGGGGCTCCCAATGGAGACCCAGTACTTC.

This clonotype was observed many times. This rearrangement joins TRBV6-5 to TRBJ2-3, with a tentative D call TRBD2 (6 bases). CDR1 MNHEY and CDR2 SVGAGI come from the germline V gene. V gave up 0 bases and J gave up 1 base, with 11 bases separating them. There are 16 residues in the CDR3. The DNA of the CDR3 is TGTGCCAGCAGTTACTCGGCCAAGCGGGGCACAGATACGCAGTATTTT. Its translation: CASSYSAKRGTDTQYF.

This clonotype was observed at least ten times. The chain recombines TRBV29-1 with TRBJ1-5, with D unresolved. Germline loops: CDR1 SQVTM, CDR2 ANQGSEA. The CDR3 has 13 residues. The V gene lost 7 bases and the J gene lost 3 bases, with 13 bases spanning the gap. CDR3 protein: CSALDGPNQPQHF. Written as DNA, the CDR3 is TGCAGCGCCCTGGACGGGCCCAATCAGCCCCAGCATTTT.

The sample holds many counts of this clonotype. V usage is TRBV20-1 and J usage is TRBJ2-7; 14 bases map to TRBD2. Germline V gene data show CDR1 as DFQATT and CDR2 as SNEGSKA (reference sequence). This CDR3 spans 13 amino acids. V lost 6 bases, J lost 6 bases, and 4 bases stayed unmatched. CDR3 region: CSAGLAGAREQYF. The CDR3 bases are TGCAGTGCGGGACTAGCGGGGGCGCGCGAGCAGTACTTC.

This clonotype was seen repeatedly, ten times or more. The rearrangement joins TRBV7-6 to TRBJ1-4; 7 nucleotides agree with TRBD1. The CDR3 runs 14 residues. The germline V gene has CDR1 SGHVS and CDR2 FNYEAQ. With V trimmed by 2 bases and J by 4 bases, 1 base remained unmatched. The CDR3 sequence: CASSLRQGNEKLFF. DNA for the CDR3: TGTGCCAGCAGCTTAAGACAGGGTAATGAAAAACTGTTTTTT.

This clonotype was detected many times. The chain links TRBV5-1 to TRBJ2-2; D ambiguous. This CDR3 contains 16 residues. Trimming shortened V by 4 bases and J by 4 bases, and 17 bases separated the two germline ends. From germline, CDR1 is SGHRS and CDR2 YFSETQ. The CDR3 DNA sequence: TGCGCCAGCAGCGTCGGAGATTCGCCCATCACCGGGGAGCTGTTTTTT. Its protein product is CASSVGDSPITGELFF.

In its sample, this clonotype was seen many times. The chain employs TRBV4-2 and TRBJ1-5; D unclear. Trimming cost V 0 bases and J 3 bases, with 6 bases left between them. The germline CDR1 and CDR2 sequences are LGHNA and YNFKEQ. The length of the CDR3 is 14 residues. The CDR3 DNA sequence: TGTGCCAGCAGCCAAGATCAGATCAATCAGCCCCAGCATTTT. It is translated as CASSQDQINQPQHF.

There are a few counts of this clonotype. V usage is TRBV7-3 and J usage is TRBJ2-3; possible D gene TRBD1, 6 bases. This CDR3 spans 17 amino acids. Trimming shortened V by 4 bases and J by 1 base, and 18 bases separated the two germline ends. The germline V gene has CDR1 SGHTA and CDR2 FQGTGA. CDR3 coding DNA: TGTGCCAGCAGCTGTCCAGGGGACGAGGGAGGCACAGATACGCAGTATTTT. Amino acids: CASSCPGDEGGTDTQYF.

This clonotype occurred many times. The chain joins TRBV7-3 to TRBJ2-3; no firm D call. The V gene lost 3 bases and the J gene lost 9 bases, with 13 bases spanning the gap. Germline V CDR1 and CDR2: SGHTA, FQGTGA. The CDR3 consists of 13 residues. CDR3 sequence (DNA): TGTGCCAGCAGCTTTGGACCACCGGCGACGCAGTATTTT. This codes for CASSFGPPATQYF. Variable domain in full (rest from reference TRBV7-3 and TRBJ2-3): GAGVSQTPSNKVTEKGKYVELRCDPISGHTALYWYRQSLGQGPEFLIYFQGTGAADDSGLPNDRFFAVRPEGSVSTLKIQRTERGDSAVYLCASSFGPPATQYFGPGTRLTVL.

This clonotype was picked up many times. This chain uses TRBV3-1 with TRBJ2-7; 7 positions match TRBD1. The CDR3 is 12 amino acids. The V segment lost 4 bases and the J segment 13 bases; nucleotides outside the gene matches: 10. Germline CDR1 reads LGHDT; CDR2 reads YNNKEL (reference sequence). CDR3 bases: TGTGCCAGCAGCCGCGACAGGGCCCACTTATACTTC. The encoded protein is CASSRDRAHLYF.

The rearrangement links TRBV11-1 to TRBJ2-2; 10 positions match TRBD1. With 5 bases clipped from V and 3 bases from J, the junction kept 6 bases outside the gene matches. This CDR3 spans 16 amino acids. Per the germline V gene, CDR1 is SGHAT and CDR2 is FQDESV (reference sequence). The CDR3 spells CASSLRQGADTGELFF. The CDR3 nucleotides are TGTGCCAGCAGCCTGAGACAGGGGGCCGACACCGGGGAGCTGTTTTTT.

This clonotype was observed many times. The V gene is TRBV20-1, the J gene TRBJ1-6, with 7 positions matching TRBD1. CDR3 size: 15 residues. Germline V lookup: CDR1 DFQATT, CDR2 SNEGSKA (reference sequence). V was clipped by 1 base and J by 8 bases; unmatched bases: 8. Here the CDR3 reads CSARGGGAEDSPLHF. CDR3 in DNA: TGCAGTGCTAGAGGAGGGGGCGCCGAGGATTCACCCCTCCACTTT.

The sample holds a few counts of this clonotype. The CDR3 is CASSPRGEEHSPLHF. CDR3 coding DNA: TGCGCCAGCAGCCCCAGGGGGGAAGAGCATTCACCCCTCCACTTT. The rearrangement joins TRBV5-1 to TRBJ1-6; 7 bases are a match to TRBD1. The CDR3 totals 15 residues. Germline trimming cut 4 bases from V and 8 bases from J; bases unmatched to any gene: 9. Germline V gene data show CDR1 as SGHRS and CDR2 as YFSETQ.

At least ten counts were recorded for this clonotype. The chain carries TRBV28 and TRBJ2-7; possible D gene TRBD2, 5 bases. This CDR3 is 11 amino acids long. The germline V gene has CDR1 MDHEN and CDR2 SYDVKM. V lost 4 bases and J 4 bases, leaving 5 bases between the germline ends. The CDR3 nucleotides are TGTGCCAGCAGTTGGGAGTACGAGCAGTACTTC. It codes for CASSWEYEQYF. Full variable domain (outside the CDR3, taken from reference TRBV28 and TRBJ2-7): DVKVTQSSRYLVKRTGEKVFLECVQDMDHENMFWYRQDPGLGLRLIYFSYDVKMKEKGDIPEGYSVSREKKERFSLILESASTNQTSMYLCASSWEYEQYFGPGTRLTVT.

Ten or more counts support this clonotype. The gene calls are TRBV2 and TRBJ2-1, with D unclear. Germline V gene sequence: CDR1 SNHLY, CDR2 FYNNEI. The CDR3 runs to 12 residues. Trimming took off 4 bases at V and 5 bases at J, with 6 bases between the two ends. In nucleotides, the CDR3 is TGTGCCAGCAGTGTCCTGAACAATGAGCAGTTCTTC. Amino acid sequence: CASSVLNNEQFF. The variable domain in full, completed from reference TRBV2 and TRBJ2-1, reads EPEVTQTPSHQVTQMGQEVILRCVPISNHLYFYWYRQILGQKVEFLVSFYNNEISEKSEIFDDQFSVERPDGSNFTLKIRSTKLEDSAMYFCASSVLNNEQFFGPGTRLTVL.

This clonotype was seen at least ten times. V and J are TRBV7-6 and TRBJ2-1; the D gene is possibly TRBD2 (6 bases). From germline, CDR1 is SGHVS and CDR2 FNYEAQ. This CDR3 comprises 17 residues. Trimming left V 0 bases short and J 6 bases short, with 18 bases between. The DNA for the CDR3 is TGTGCCAGCAGCTTAGCTCCGCGGGATATTCCCTTCAATGAGCAGTTCTTC. It specifies CASSLAPRDIPFNEQFF.

The V call is TRBV20-1, the J call TRBJ2-2, with D uncertain. The V gene lost 5 bases and the J gene lost 4 bases, with 11 bases spanning the gap. CDR1 is DFQATT, CDR2 SNEGSKA, per germline (reference sequence). CDR3 size: 13 residues. The CDR3 reads CSAADPFTGELFF. The CDR3 DNA is TGCAGTGCTGCCGACCCTTTCACCGGGGAGCTGTTTTTT.

This clonotype was detected only a few times. V and J are TRBV6-5 and TRBJ2-2; D ambiguous. V lost 2 bases to trimming and J lost 6 bases, with 10 bases between them. Per germline, CDR1 MNHEY and CDR2 SVGAGI. This CDR3 comprises 14 residues. The CDR3 coding sequence is TGTGCCAGCAGTTACCCCCCGTCTCCCGGGGAGCTGTTTTTT. It specifies CASSYPPSPGELFF.

This clonotype has ten or more counts. This sequence joins TRBV5-1 and TRBJ2-1; 9 bases match TRBD2. Germline V gives CDR1 SGHRS, CDR2 YFSETQ. CDR3 length equals 15 residues. V gave up 2 bases and J gave up 5 bases; unmatched junction bases: 5. The CDR3 reads CASSLAGGLHNEQFF. The CDR3 DNA reads as TGCGCCAGCAGCTTAGCGGGGGGCCTTCACAATGAGCAGTTCTTC.

This clonotype was observed at least ten times. The V call is TRBV6-2 or TRBV6-3, the J call TRBJ2-1; 12 bases line up with TRBD2. Trimming cost V 5 bases and J 9 bases; bases outside gene matches: 8. The CDR3 is made up of 15 amino acids. Germline V lookup: CDR1 MNHEY, CDR2 SVGEGT. CDR3 residues: CASSKLAGGTSEQFF. In nucleotides, the CDR3 is TGTGCCAGCAGTAAACTAGCGGGGGGCACGAGTGAGCAGTTCTTC.

Many counts were recorded for this clonotype. This chain links TRBV29-1 with TRBJ1-2, with D possibly being TRBD1 (5 bases). Germline-derived CDR1 and CDR2 are SQVTM and ANQGSEA. CDR3 length: 12 residues. V was shortened by 6 bases and J by 6 bases, with 14 bases between the two germline ends. CDR3 region: CSVPGTGDGYTF. In DNA, the CDR3 is TGCAGCGTCCCTGGAACGGGGGATGGCTACACCTTC.

This clonotype was seen ten or more times. The chain is built from TRBV27 and TRBJ1-3; D is unclear. The germline gives CDR1 MNHEY, CDR2 SMNVEV (reference sequence). Trimming cost V 7 bases and J 0 bases, with 10 bases left between them. The CDR3 totals 14 residues. The chain's CDR3 is CASKAASSGNTIYF. DNA for the CDR3: TGTGCCAGCAAGGCCGCGAGCTCTGGAAACACCATATATTTT.

About this clonotype: A read error may account for a junction end that differs from germline. The V gene is TRBV3-1, the J gene TRBJ1-5; possible D gene TRBD1, 5 bases. The length of the CDR3 is 15 residues. CDR1 is LGHDT and CDR2 is YNNKEL in the germline V gene (reference sequence). CDR3 sequence reads: CATSPHGTTNQPQHF. CDR3 DNA: TGTGCCACCAGCCCCCACGGGACCACCAATCAGCCCCAGCATTTT.

This clonotype has at least ten counts. The chain employs TRBV10-3 and TRBJ2-5; TRBD2 might be the D (6 bases). V lost 7 bases and J lost 2, with 11 bases in between. The CDR3 sequence is 13 residues long. Germline CDR1 is ENHRY and CDR2 is SYGVKD. DNA for the CDR3: TGTGCCATCACGGGAGACCAGCAAGAGACCCAGTACTTC. Its protein product is CAITGDQQETQYF.

This clonotype was seen at least ten times. The chain links TRBV19 to TRBJ2-2; TRBD1 or TRBD2 may be the D gene (6 bases each). The V end was cut by 7 bases, the J end by 4 bases, with 13 bases between. Germline CDR1 is LNHDA and CDR2 is SQIVND (reference sequence). The CDR3 extends over 14 amino acids. The CDR3 coding sequence is TGTGCCAGTAAGACACAGGGAGGCACCGGGGAGCTGTTTTTT. Protein product: CASKTQGGTGELFF.

The rearrangement uses TRBV18 and TRBJ1-2; 9 nucleotides match TRBD1. The CDR3 runs 16 residues. Trimming took 2 bases from V and 4 from J; bases not matched to a gene: 8. Per germline, CDR1 KGHSH and CDR2 LQKENI. The CDR3 spells CASSPDQQGAVYGYTF. The DNA for the CDR3 is TGTGCCAGCTCACCAGACCAACAGGGGGCTGTCTATGGCTACACCTTC. The complete variable domain, with remaining parts taken from reference TRBV18 and TRBJ1-2, reads NAGVMQNPRHLVRRRGQEARLRCSPMKGHSHVYWYRQLPEEGLKFMVYLQKENIIDESGMPKERFSAEFPKEGPSILRIQQVVRGDSAAYFCASSPDQQGAVYGYTFGSGTRLTVV.

This clonotype occurred many times. V usage is TRBV5-5 and J usage is TRBJ2-5; D is possibly TRBD1 (6 bases). V gave up 0 bases and J gave up 2 bases, with 11 bases separating them. The CDR3 sequence is 15 residues long. The germline V gene encodes CDR1 SGHKS and CDR2 YYEKEE (reference sequence). This chain's CDR3 is CASSLEARGQETQYF. The CDR3 DNA reads TGTGCCAGCAGCTTGGAGGCCAGGGGTCAAGAGACCCAGTACTTC. Complete variable domain (other parts from reference TRBV5-5 and TRBJ2-5): DAGVTQSPTHLIKTRGQQVTLRCSPISGHKSVSWYQQVLGQGPQFIFQYYEKEERGRGNFPDRFSARQFPNYSSELNVNALLLGDSALYLCASSLEARGQETQYFGPGTRLLVL.

This clonotype was counted ten times or more. The V and J genes are TRBV3-1 and TRBJ2-2; D possibly corresponds to TRBD2 (5 bases). The CDR3 sequence is 14 residues long. V gave up 1 base and J gave up 4 bases, with 7 bases separating them. The V gene's germline CDR1 is LGHDT and CDR2 YNNKEL (reference sequence). This chain's CDR3 is CASSQGTSTGELFF. Here the CDR3 DNA reads TGTGCCAGCAGCCAAGGAACTAGCACCGGGGAGCTGTTTTTT.

This clonotype was seen at least ten times. The V gene is TRBV19, the J gene TRBJ2-1; tentative D call: TRBD2 (6 bases). Germline V lookup: CDR1 LNHDA, CDR2 SQIVND (reference sequence). This CDR3 comprises 12 residues. The V gene lost 4 bases and the J gene lost 6 bases, with 7 bases spanning the gap. The CDR3 DNA is TGTGCCAGTAGTACCGGGGGCAATGAGCAGTTCTTC. Translation gives CASSTGGNEQFF.

This clonotype has a count of ten or more. This sequence joins TRBV4-1 and TRBJ2-1, with D perhaps matching TRBD2 (6 bases). Trimming shortened V by 4 bases and J by 7 bases, and 17 bases separated the two germline ends. The germline V gene has CDR1 MGHRA and CDR2 YSYEKL. The CDR3 sequence is 15 residues long. Here the CDR3 reads CASSLPGRAGNEQFF. DNA for the CDR3: TGCGCCAGCAGCCTTCCTGGGCGCGCGGGGAATGAGCAGTTCTTC.

This clonotype was observed at least ten times. The CDR3 nucleotides are TGCAGCGTTGAGGAGTTAAGTGAGACCCAGTACTTC. Its translation is CSVEELSETQYF. The rearrangement joins TRBV29-1 to TRBJ2-5, with D uncertain. V gave up 3 bases and J gave up 5 bases, with 10 bases separating them. Germline V CDR1 and CDR2: SQVTM, ANQGSEA. This CDR3 has 12 residues.

This clonotype appeared many times. J is TRBJ2-1 and V is TRBV6-4; tentatively, D is TRBD1 or TRBD2 (7 bases each). The CDR3 loop spans 14 amino acids. Trimming took 4 bases from V and 7 from J, leaving 14 bases between them. Germline V gives CDR1 MRHNA, CDR2 SNTAGT. CDR3 DNA: TGTGCCAGCAGTGTGGCAGGGGGGGGAAATGAGCAGTTCTTC. It codes for CASSVAGGGNEQFF.